The sample holds many counts of the clone carrying this T cell receptor beta chain. Its target is unknown. TCRdb independently ran MiXCR on the reads; one entry per CDR3 protein. The sample contains about 260,000 distinct CDR3 sequences, roughly an eighth of which appear only once. This entry is derived from a study of T cell repertoires in cytomegalovirus infection. Background on the study: It was the public TCR beta signatures that indicated both CMV infection and matching HLA type. Study results and caveats: Dominating the ex vivo response were HLA-C-restricted CMV-specific TCR beta clonotypes.

The clonotype comes from a human donor in good health (CMV status not recorded). Some clones in this sample may be carry-over from other donors' samples. Specimen: PBMCs.

This CDR3 is CASSSDRQPQHF. The CDR3 DNA follows: TGTGCCAGCAGCTCCGATCGCCAGCCCCAGCATTTT. This sequence joins TRBV7-2 and TRBJ1-5; no clear D. The CDR3 has 12 residues. The V gene's germline CDR1 is SGHTA and CDR2 FQGNSA. The V end lost 4 bases, the J end lost 7 bases, and 8 bases lay between the germline ends. Full variable domain (rest looked up from reference TRBV7-2 and TRBJ1-5): GAGVSQSPSNKVTEKGKDVELRCDPISGHTALYWYRQSLGQGLEFLIYFQGNSAPDKSGLPSDRFSAERTGGSVSTLTIQRTQQEDSAVYLCASSSDRQPQHFGDGTRLSIL.